The sequence of this T cell receptor beta chain was determined in a study of type 1 regulatory T cells. Across the whole study: T-allo10 is an in vitro-generated, Tr1-enriched CD4 T cell product specific for alloantigen.

Via MiXCR, TCRdb re-called the reads, giving one row per CDR3 protein. This repertoire shows some 6,200 distinct CDR3 sequences, roughly 27% found once; its top ten account for about 8.3%. The CDR3 runs to 12 residues. Per the germline V gene, CDR1 is SNHLY and CDR2 is FYNNEI. Trimming shortened V by 5 bases and J by 4 bases, and 8 bases separated the two germline ends. This clonotype is termed large (0.1 to 1%). Its target is unknown. The graft donor-derived T-allo10 cells reportedly recognize host alloantigens, are anergic, and suppress alloantigen-specifically. The specimen sequenced was cultured T cells, either the whole culture or a sorted T cell fraction (not recorded which). Subset indicated: Tr1-enriched cell product generated in vitro against host alloantigens. The V gene is TRBV2, the J gene TRBJ1-1; no reliable D call. This sequence originates from a human donor in good health. In DNA form, the CDR3 reads TGTGCCAGCAGTTGGAGCGGCACTGAAGCTTTCTTT. Translation gives CASSWSGTEAFF.